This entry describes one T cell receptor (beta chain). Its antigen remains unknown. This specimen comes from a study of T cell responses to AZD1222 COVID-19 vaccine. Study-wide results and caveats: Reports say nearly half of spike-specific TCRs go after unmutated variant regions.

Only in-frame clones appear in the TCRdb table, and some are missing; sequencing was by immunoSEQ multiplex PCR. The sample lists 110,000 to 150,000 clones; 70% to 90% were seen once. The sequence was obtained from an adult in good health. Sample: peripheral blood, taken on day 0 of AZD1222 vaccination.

The CDR3 nucleotides are TGTGCCAGTAGTATCCCCAGCTCCTACGAGCAGTACTTC. Translating it yields CASSIPSSYEQYF. The rearrangement joins TRBV19 to TRBJ2-7, with D unclear. Germline V gene sequence: CDR1 LNHDA, CDR2 SQIVND (reference sequence). The CDR3 contains 13 residues. Trimming shortened V by 3 bases and J by 0 bases, and 6 bases separated the two germline ends.